The 20 T cell receptor beta chains below come from one sample, sequenced in a study of CD8 T cells in Susac syndrome. RNA in amounts of about 0.45 to 1 ug was reverse transcribed with random hexamers. Each CDR3 protein gets one entry after TCRdb re-called the immunoSEQ multiplex PCR reads with MiXCR. The data hold some 300,000 distinct CDR3 sequences, with approximately 85% observed a single time. The specimen sequenced was CD8+ T cells from PBMCs. The source is a human donor with multiple sclerosis.

The chain joins TRBV11-2 to TRBJ2-7, with 12 bases fitting TRBD2. The germline CDR1 and CDR2 sequences are SGHAT and FQNNGV. The CDR3 totals 16 residues. V gave up 6 bases and J gave up 3 bases; unmatched junction bases: 9. CDR3 residues: CASSRRPSGRDYEQYF. Written as DNA, the CDR3 is TGTGCCAGCAGTCGCCGCCCTAGCGGGAGGGACTACGAGCAGTACTTC. The variable domain in full, completed from reference TRBV11-2 and TRBJ2-7, reads EAGVAQSPRYKIIEKRQSVAFWCNPISGHATLYWYQQILGQGPKLLIQFQNNGVVDDSQLPKDRFSAERLKGVDSTLKIQPAKLEDSAVYLCASSRRPSGRDYEQYFGPGTRLTVT.

The chain couples TRBV7-6 to TRBJ2-7; 7 bases are a match to TRBD1. V was clipped by 4 bases and J by 3 bases; unmatched bases: 6. This CDR3 comprises 14 residues. Germline lookup yields CDR1 SGHVS and CDR2 FNYEAQ. CDR3 sequence (DNA): TGTGCCAGCAGCTCGGGACAGAGGATCTACGAGCAGTACTTC. Translated, it gives CASSSGQRIYEQYF.

The V gene is TRBV7-3, the J gene TRBJ2-6, with TRBD1 matching over 9 bases. V was pared by 5 bases and J by 9 bases, with 5 bases of the junction left unmatched. Germline lookup yields CDR1 SGHTA and CDR2 FQGTGA. The CDR3 sequence is 14 residues long. This chain's CDR3 is CASSPGQGGNVLTF. The CDR3 DNA reads as TGTGCCAGCAGCCCGGGACAGGGTGGCAACGTCCTGACTTTC. Complete variable domain (other parts from reference TRBV7-3 and TRBJ2-6): GAGVSQTPSNKVTEKGKYVELRCDPISGHTALYWYRQSLGQGPEFLIYFQGTGAADDSGLPNDRFFAVRPEGSVSTLKIQRTERGDSAVYLCASSPGQGGNVLTFGAGSRLTVL.

The rearrangement uses TRBV27 and TRBJ2-7; D gene uncertain. Germline CDR1 and CDR2: MNHEY and SMNVEV (reference sequence). The V end was cut by 3 bases, the J end by 1 base, with 7 bases between. The CDR3 runs to 13 residues. The CDR3 region is CASSFSRSYEQYF. As DNA, the CDR3 is TGTGCCAGCAGTTTCTCCCGTTCCTACGAGCAGTACTTC.

The V and J genes are TRBV28 and TRBJ2-3; tentatively, D is TRBD1 or TRBD2 (6 bases each). This CDR3 spans 18 amino acids. Germline loops: CDR1 MDHEN, CDR2 SYDVKM. The ends were cut back, 3 bases at V and 2 bases at J, with 21 bases in the middle. The CDR3 sequence is CASSLGTGWGAHTDTQYF. As DNA, the CDR3 is TGTGCCAGCAGTTTGGGTACAGGGTGGGGGGCCCACACAGATACGCAGTATTTT. Full variable domain (outside the CDR3, taken from reference TRBV28 and TRBJ2-3): DVKVTQSSRYLVKRTGEKVFLECVQDMDHENMFWYRQDPGLGLRLIYFSYDVKMKEKGDIPEGYSVSREKKERFSLILESASTNQTSMYLCASSLGTGWGAHTDTQYFGPGTRLTVL.

The chain has TRBV29-1 and TRBJ2-3; TRBD1 matches at 7 bases. The germline CDR1 and CDR2 sequences are SQVTM and ANQGSEA. J gave up 3 bases and V 7 bases, and 7 bases lay outside the gene matches. The CDR3 is made up of 13 amino acids. The CDR3 loop reads CSGLQGFTDTQYF. CDR3 DNA sequence: TGCAGCGGGTTACAGGGGTTTACAGATACGCAGTATTTT.

The rearrangement links TRBV6-2 or TRBV6-3 to TRBJ1-2; no definite D call. The CDR3 is made up of 15 amino acids. Germline values: CDR1 MNHEY, CDR2 SVGEGT. Deletions cut 6 bases from V and 3 bases from J, with 17 bases between. The DNA for the CDR3 is TGTGCCAGCAGACAGAACGGCGGTGAATACTATGGCTACACCTTC. Translation gives CASRQNGGEYYGYTF.

The chain carries TRBV24-1 and TRBJ2-1; D is perhaps TRBD1 or TRBD2 (5 bases each). The CDR3 runs 12 residues. The germline V gene encodes CDR1 KGHDR and CDR2 SFDVKD. Trimming pared 8 bases from V and 5 bases from J, leaving 9 bases between. The CDR3 region is CATTRGDNEQFF. For the CDR3, the DNA is TGTGCCACCACTCGAGGGGACAATGAGCAGTTCTTC.

The sample holds one count of this clonotype. This chain joins TRBV29-1 and TRBJ2-1; D gene ambiguous. Germline V lookup: CDR1 SQVTM, CDR2 ANQGSEA. V was shortened by 0 bases and J by 7 bases, with 10 bases between the two germline ends. The CDR3 consists of 13 residues. CDR3 nucleotides: TGCAGCGTTGAAGATCGCTACGAGAATGAGCAGTTCTTC. This gives the protein CSVEDRYENEQFF.

J is TRBJ1-1 and V is TRBV30, with a tentative D call TRBD1 (5 bases). The CDR3 is 14 residues long. Trimming removed 2 bases from V and 2 bases from J, with 12 bases in between. Germline V gene sequence: CDR1 GTSNPN, CDR2 SVGIG (reference sequence). The CDR3 loop is CAWSQGTLNTEAFF. In DNA, the CDR3 is TGTGCCTGGAGTCAGGGCACCTTAAACACTGAAGCTTTCTTT.

This sequence joins TRBV7-8 and TRBJ1-5; D unclear. Germline V gene data show CDR1 as SGHVS and CDR2 as FQNEAQ. The CDR3 is made up of 16 amino acids. Trimming took off 1 base at V and 3 bases at J, with 13 bases between the two ends. In nucleotides, the CDR3 is TGTGCCAGCAGCTTAGATCGAGCCGGACTCAATCAGCCCCAGCATTTT. Residues: CASSLDRAGLNQPQHF. The whole variable domain, remainder taken from reference TRBV7-8 and TRBJ1-5, is GAGVSQSPRYKVAKRGQDVALRCDPISGHVSLFWYQQALGQGPEFLTYFQNEAQLDKSGLPSDRFFAERPEGSVSTLKIQRTQQEDSAVYLCASSLDRAGLNQPQHFGDGTRLSIL.

In nucleotides, the CDR3 is TGTGCCAGCTCGACCGGGGAGACCCAGTACTTC. Amino acids: CASSTGETQYF. The chain joins TRBV11-3 to TRBJ2-5; D uncertain. V was cut by 8 bases and J by 5 bases, with 9 bases left in between. This CDR3 spans 11 amino acids. CDR1 and CDR2 (germline): SGHNT, YENEEA. Drawing the rest from reference TRBV11-3 and TRBJ2-5, the complete variable domain is EAGVVQSPRYKIIEKKQPVAFWCNPISGHNTLYWYLQNLGQGPELLIRYENEEAVDDSQLPKDRFSAERLKGVDSTLKIQPAELGDSAVYLCASSTGETQYFGPGTRLLVL.

The genes are TRBV28 and TRBJ2-1; 7 bases match TRBD1. Germline V CDR1 and CDR2: MDHEN, SYDVKM. V was clipped by 4 bases and J by 9 bases; unmatched bases: 6. The CDR3 has 13 residues. CDR3 bases: TGTGCCAGCAGTTCGTACAGGGGCACTGAGCAGTTCTTC. This gives the protein CASSSYRGTEQFF.

J is TRBJ2-1 and V is TRBV7-6, with D possibly TRBD2 on 6 matching bases. The CDR3 contains 15 residues. Germline V gives CDR1 SGHVS, CDR2 FNYEAQ. V lost 6 bases to trimming and J lost 8 bases, with 20 bases between them. CDR3 region: CASRPFPGEGHEQFF. The CDR3 DNA reads TGTGCCAGCAGACCTTTTCCGGGAGAAGGGCATGAGCAGTTCTTC.

V is TRBV4-3 and J is TRBJ2-7, with a possible D match to TRBD2 (6 bases). V lost 3 bases and J lost 5, with 23 bases in between. This CDR3 has 17 residues. The germline V gene encodes CDR1 LGHNA and CDR2 YSLEER. CDR3 in DNA: TGCGCCAGCAGCCAGACCGTTGGCGGGGAGTCGTTCCACGAGCAGTACTTC. It encodes CASSQTVGGESFHEQYF.

The rearrangement joins TRBV4-3 to TRBJ2-6; TRBD1 agrees at 9 bases. With 2 bases clipped from V and 2 bases from J, the junction kept 16 bases outside the gene matches. CDR1 and CDR2 from the germline V gene are LGHNA and YSLEER. The CDR3 covers 21 residues. The CDR3 spells CASSQIKGGQGFYAGANVLTF. Here the CDR3 DNA reads TGCGCCAGCAGCCAAATAAAAGGGGGACAGGGTTTTTATGCTGGGGCCAACGTCCTGACTTTC.

The J gene is TRBJ2-7, the V gene TRBV28, with TRBD1 matching 7 bases. The CDR3 is made up of 16 amino acids. Germline values: CDR1 MDHEN, CDR2 SYDVKM. The V segment lost 4 bases and the J segment 0 bases; nucleotides outside the gene matches: 9. As DNA, the CDR3 is TGTGCCAGCAGTTCCGCAGGGGGTGGATTCTCCTACGAGCAGTACTTC. Protein: CASSSAGGGFSYEQYF.

This clonotype occurred a few times. The chain carries TRBV28 and TRBJ2-7; TRBD1 is a possible D gene (5 bases). The CDR3 has 16 residues. V dropped 1 base and J dropped 4 bases, with 17 bases sitting between them. CDR1 and CDR2 (germline): MDHEN, SYDVKM. The CDR3 DNA is TGTGCCAGCAGTTTATCCCCCAGGGCTCAGGATTACGAGCAGTACTTC. Protein product: CASSLSPRAQDYEQYF.

This clonotype occurred once. The chain joins TRBV19 to TRBJ2-7; the match to TRBD1 covers 7 bases. Trimming removed 3 bases from V and 5 bases from J; junction bases left unmatched: 10. Germline V gene lookup returns CDR1 LNHDA and CDR2 SQIVND (reference sequence). The CDR3 extends over 15 amino acids. CDR3 coding DNA: TGTGCCAGTAGTATGTCGAACAGGGGATTCGACGAGCAGTACTTC. It encodes CASSMSNRGFDEQYF.

The chain combines TRBV4-3 with TRBJ2-1; D might be TRBD1 (6 bases). This CDR3 spans 16 amino acids. V dropped 0 bases and J dropped 4 bases, with 13 bases sitting between them. Germline V CDR1 and CDR2: LGHNA, YSLEER. For the CDR3, the DNA is TGCGCCAGCAGCCAAGATCCCCTGACAGGATACAATGAGCAGTTCTTC. Its protein is CASSQDPLTGYNEQFF.